What follows are 8 T cell receptor beta chains derived from one specimen sequenced in a study of cytomegalovirus exposure and HLA in healthy donors. Primers for the PCR totalled 60 Vbeta and 13 Jbeta. The table came from immunoSEQ multiplex PCR; TCRdb's copy has only in-frame clones and leaves some out. Across under 250,000 clones, the top ten clones capture about 1.1% of the sample. The material sequenced was PBMCs. These TCRs come from a girl under 10 years old in good health and CMV-seropositive.

The chain recombines TRBV5-6 with TRBJ1-3, with TRBD1 matching 7 bases. This CDR3 contains 14 residues. In germline, CDR1 is SGHDT, CDR2 YYEEEE. V dropped 1 base and J dropped 4; count of bases not matched to a gene: 2. The CDR3 DNA follows: TGTGCCAGCAGCTTGATGGGACAGGGAAACACCATATATTTT. Its translation is CASSLMGQGNTIYF.

This chain uses TRBV6-4 with TRBJ2-7, with TRBD2 matching 8 bases. J gave up 3 bases and V 2 bases, and 3 bases lay outside the gene matches. Germline V gene data show CDR1 as MRHNA and CDR2 as SNTAGT. The CDR3 is made up of 14 amino acids. CDR3 in DNA: TGTGCCAGCAGTGACGTCGCGGGAGGCTACGAGCAGTACTTC. This encodes CASSDVAGGYEQYF.

V is TRBV4-2 and J is TRBJ2-1; D is possibly TRBD2 (5 bases). Germline V CDR1 and CDR2: LGHNA, YNFKEQ. The CDR3 is 14 residues long. Trimming left V 8 bases short and J 1 base short, with 12 bases between. The CDR3 sequence is CASGLTGSYNEQFF. CDR3 DNA sequence: TGTGCCAGCGGCCTGACGGGGTCCTACAATGAGCAGTTCTTC.

The V gene is TRBV4-1, the J gene TRBJ2-7, with D hard to call. CDR3 length equals 13 residues. CDR1 MGHRA and CDR2 YSYEKL come from the germline V gene. V lost 0 bases, J lost 7 bases, and 10 bases lay in between. The CDR3 reads CASSQDLIGEQYF. DNA for the CDR3: TGCGCCAGCAGCCAAGATCTCATCGGTGAGCAGTACTTC.

J is TRBJ1-5 and V is TRBV27, with 7 bases fitting TRBD1. V was clipped by 6 bases and J by 8 bases; unmatched bases: 7. This CDR3 has 13 residues. CDR1 is MNHEY, CDR2 SMNVEV, per germline (reference sequence). The CDR3 nucleotides are TGTGCCAGCAGCAAACAGGGGCTGAAGCCCCAGCATTTT. This codes for CASSKQGLKPQHF.

The V gene is TRBV6-5, the J gene TRBJ2-2; D perhaps matches TRBD2 (5 bases). This CDR3 spans 14 amino acids. V was trimmed by 6 bases and J by 3 bases, leaving 11 bases between them. Germline values: CDR1 MNHEY, CDR2 SVGAGI. The CDR3 DNA sequence: TGTGCCAGCAGGCTAGGAGGTTACACCGGGGAGCTGTTTTTT. It yields the protein CASRLGGYTGELFF.

The genes are TRBV28 and TRBJ2-1; tentatively, D is TRBD1 (7 bases). The CDR3 runs 20 residues. V lost 6 bases and J 7 bases, leaving 34 bases between the germline ends. CDR1 and CDR2 (germline): MDHEN, SYDVKM. CDR3 sequence: CASSHAMGQGGRGGPNEQFF. DNA for the CDR3: TGTGCCAGCAGCCACGCGATGGGGCAGGGAGGTAGAGGGGGCCCAAATGAGCAGTTCTTC.

J is TRBJ1-1 and V is TRBV27; D remains ambiguous. Trimming took off 4 bases at V and 0 bases at J, with 6 bases between the two ends. This CDR3 contains 13 residues. Per germline, CDR1 MNHEY and CDR2 SMNVEV (reference sequence). The CDR3 DNA sequence: TGTGCCAGCAGTTCTCAGATGAACACTGAAGCTTTCTTT. This codes for CASSSQMNTEAFF.